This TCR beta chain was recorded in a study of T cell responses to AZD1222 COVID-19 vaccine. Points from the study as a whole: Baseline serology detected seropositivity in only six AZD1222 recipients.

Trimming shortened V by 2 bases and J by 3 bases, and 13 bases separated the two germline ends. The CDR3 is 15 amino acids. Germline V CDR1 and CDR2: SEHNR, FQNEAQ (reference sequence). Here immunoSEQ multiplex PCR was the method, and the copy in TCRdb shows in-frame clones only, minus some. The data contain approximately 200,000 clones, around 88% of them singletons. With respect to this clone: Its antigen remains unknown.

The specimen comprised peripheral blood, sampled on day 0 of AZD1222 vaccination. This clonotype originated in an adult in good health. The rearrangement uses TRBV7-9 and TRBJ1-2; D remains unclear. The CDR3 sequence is CASSLRADQDYGYTF. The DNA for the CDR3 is TGTGCCAGCAGCTTACGGGCAGACCAAGACTATGGCTACACCTTC.